Listed below are T cell receptor beta chains from one sample, sequenced in a study of T cell responses to AZD1222 COVID-19 vaccine. Data came from immunoSEQ multiplex PCR; TCRdb stores just in-frame clones and leaves some out. Here the sample spans about 100,000 clones, about 90% being singletons. The sequenced sample was peripheral blood, obtained on day 0 of AZD1222 vaccination. The receptor source for this set is an adult in good health. CDR3s include the opening cysteine and the closing phenylalanine or tryptophan. Each record gives: CDR3 length, J gene, V gene, CDR3 protein.

16,TRBJ2-7,TRBV11-2,CASSLGRGSGTYEQYF
14,TRBJ2-5,TRBV5-4,CASSPGTGRETQYF
16,TRBJ2-6,TRBV7-6,CASSAAVISGANVLTF
16,TRBJ2-7,TRBV2,CASSEALVQGLYEQYF
13,TRBJ2-1,TRBV12-3/TRBV12-4,CASSFYGEGRQFF
16,TRBJ2-7,TRBV24-1,CATSALSGRGNYEQYF
15,TRBJ1-2,TRBV5-1,CASSLEAVTNYGYTF
15,TRBJ2-7,TRBV9,CASSVAAGNSYEQYF
17,TRBJ1-6,TRBV19,CASSIRQTSSYNSPLHF
14,TRBJ1-5,TRBV10-2,CASSESGGSQPQHF
15,TRBJ2-7,TRBV18,CASSPPGQGIYEQYF
13,TRBJ2-3,TRBV9,CASSVGGRDTQYF
13,TRBJ2-4,TRBV18,CASSPRDQNIQYF
12,TRBJ2-2,TRBV4-1,CASSQGPGELFF
13,TRBJ2-7,TRBV6-5,CASGRQSSYEQYF
15,TRBJ2-7,TRBV7-9,CASSWTLAGSYEQYF
13,TRBJ1-1,TRBV12-3/TRBV12-4,CASSEAGLTEAFF
14,TRBJ2-7,TRBV9,CASSPGLASNEQYF
14,TRBJ1-2,TRBV27,CASSPRREIQGYTF
14,TRBJ2-7,TRBV5-1,CASSSTGNLLEQYF
11,TRBJ2-5,TRBV18,CASSLQETQYF
14,TRBJ1-3,TRBV7-9,CASRTGSSGNTIYF
12,TRBJ2-6,TRBV11-3,CASSASDNVLTF